This T cell receptor beta chain appears in the sequencing data of a study of T cell changes during pregnancy in multiple sclerosis. Method: immunoSEQ multiplex PCR; TCRdb's copy keeps in-frame clones and lacks some. The sample lists around 80,000 clones; under 95% were seen once. From germline, CDR1 is SGHNT and CDR2 YYREEE (reference sequence). The CDR3 spans 13 residues. Trimming removed 3 bases from V and 7 bases from J; junction bases left unmatched: 1. V gene TRBV5-4 combines with J gene TRBJ1-4; TRBD1 aligns across 9 bases. This clonotype was obtained from a female donor with multiple sclerosis, enrolled in a pregnancy study. The sample in question was peripheral blood, obtained before pregnancy. The CDR3 sequence: CASSWGQGEKLFF. In DNA, the CDR3 is TGTGCCAGCAGCTGGGGACAGGGTGAAAAACTGTTTTTT. The whole variable domain, filled in from reference TRBV5-4 and TRBJ1-4, reads ETGVTQSPTHLIKTRGQQVTLRCSSQSGHNTVSWYQQALGQGPQFIFQYYREEENGRGNFPPRFSGLQFPNYSSELNVNALELDDSALYLCASSWGQGEKLFFGSGTQLSVL.